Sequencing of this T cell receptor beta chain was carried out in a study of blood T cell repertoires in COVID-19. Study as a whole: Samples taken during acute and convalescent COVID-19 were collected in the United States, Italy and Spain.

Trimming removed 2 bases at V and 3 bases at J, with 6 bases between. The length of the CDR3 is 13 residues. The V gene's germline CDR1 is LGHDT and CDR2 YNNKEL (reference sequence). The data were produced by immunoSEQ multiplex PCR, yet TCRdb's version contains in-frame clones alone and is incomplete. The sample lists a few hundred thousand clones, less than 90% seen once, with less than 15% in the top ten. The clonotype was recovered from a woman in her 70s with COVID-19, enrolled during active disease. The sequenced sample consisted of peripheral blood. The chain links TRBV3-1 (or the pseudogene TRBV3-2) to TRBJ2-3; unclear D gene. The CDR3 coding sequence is TGTGCCAGCAGCCAACAGAGGACAGATACGCAGTATTTT. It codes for CASSQQRTDTQYF.